This entry lists 25 T cell receptor beta chains sequenced from one sample in a study of blood T cell repertoires in COVID-19. Sequencing used immunoSEQ multiplex PCR; TCRdb keeps in-frame clones, though not all of them. This sample has 150,000 to 200,000 clones, with 80% to 90% found just once. Sequences were obtained from peripheral blood. These receptors were collected from a human donor in a cohort sampled during active COVID-19.

In its sample, this clone was seen many times. This CDR3 is CASSPRANPYEQYF. The CDR3 nucleotides read TGTGCCAGCAGCCCGCGGGCCAACCCCTACGAGCAGTACTTC. The chain is built from TRBV9 and TRBJ2-7; a weak D match, TRBD2 (5 bases). Trimming cost V 4 bases and J 2 bases, with 13 bases left between them. CDR1 is SGDLS and CDR2 is YYNGEE in the germline V gene. The CDR3 totals 14 residues.

The chain employs TRBV6-5 and TRBJ1-5; 7 nucleotides align to TRBD1. V dropped 6 bases and J dropped 7; count of bases not matched to a gene: 9. Germline V gives CDR1 MNHEY, CDR2 SVGAGI. The CDR3 has 14 residues. Here the CDR3 DNA reads TGTGCCAGCAGCCAAGCAGGGGGTAGACAGCCCCAGCATTTT. This codes for CASSQAGGRQPQHF.

The chain employs TRBV2 and TRBJ2-5; TRBD1 aligns across 7 bases. Germline CDR1 and CDR2: SNHLY and FYNNEI. The CDR3 is 14 residues long. V trimming: 5 bases; J trimming: 4 bases; junction bases outside the gene matches: 7. CDR3 sequence reads: CASSTIDRAETQYF. DNA for the CDR3: TGTGCCAGCAGTACCATAGACAGGGCAGAGACCCAGTACTTC. Full variable domain (missing parts from reference TRBV2 and TRBJ2-5): EPEVTQTPSHQVTQMGQEVILRCVPISNHLYFYWYRQILGQKVEFLVSFYNNEISEKSEIFDDQFSVERPDGSNFTLKIRSTKLEDSAMYFCASSTIDRAETQYFGPGTRLLVL.

In DNA form, the CDR3 reads TGCGCCAGCAGCCAAGAGGCGGGACGGACCACCCTCGGGGAGCTGTTTTTT. It translates to CASSQEAGRTTLGELFF. This sequence joins TRBV4-3 and TRBJ2-2, with TRBD2 as a possible D gene (6 bases). Looked up from germline, CDR1 is LGHNA and CDR2 is YSLEER. CDR3 length: 17 residues. The V end lost 0 bases, the J end lost 7 bases, and 18 bases lay between the germline ends.

V and J are TRBV4-1 and TRBJ2-1, with a weak D call TRBD1 (7 bases). V lost 3 bases and J lost 4, with 13 bases in between. This CDR3 has 15 amino acids. Per the germline V gene, CDR1 is MGHRA and CDR2 is YSYEKL. Written as DNA, the CDR3 is TGCGCCAGCAGCCAGCCCAGGGGGACTTACAATGAGCAGTTCTTC. Its protein product is CASSQPRGTYNEQFF.

This chain uses TRBV19 with TRBJ1-6, with D perhaps TRBD1 (5 bases). Trimming stripped 1 base from V and 11 bases from J, with 15 bases between. From germline, CDR1 is LNHDA and CDR2 SQIVND (reference sequence). The length of the CDR3 is 15 residues. The CDR3 sequence is CASSIGSGAGPPLHF. The CDR3, as DNA: TGTGCCAGTAGTATAGGGAGCGGGGCAGGGCCACCCCTCCACTTT.

This rearrangement joins TRBV4-1 to TRBJ2-5; 12 positions agree with TRBD2. Germline V gene data show CDR1 as MGHRA and CDR2 as YSYEKL. The CDR3 is 15 amino acids. V lost 4 bases, J lost 2 bases, and 2 bases stayed unmatched. CDR3 sequence reads: CASSLGLAGQETQYF. CDR3 DNA: TGCGCCAGCAGCCTCGGACTAGCGGGACAAGAGACCCAGTACTTC.

The V gene is TRBV7-3, the J gene TRBJ2-7, with a tentative D call TRBD2 (6 bases). The germline CDR1 and CDR2 sequences are SGHTA and FQGTGA. Trimming removed 1 base at V and 0 bases at J, with 10 bases between. The CDR3 contains 15 residues. In DNA, the CDR3 is TGTGCCAGCAGCTTAATCGCGGGAAGCTCCTACGAGCAGTACTTC. Translated: CASSLIAGSSYEQYF.

This clone was observed a few times. The chain is built from TRBV5-4 and TRBJ2-5, with 9 bases that match TRBD2. The CDR3 spans 14 residues. V gave up 5 bases and J gave up 5 bases; unmatched junction bases: 7. CDR1 SGHNT and CDR2 YYREEE come from the germline V gene (reference sequence). The CDR3 reads CASRAEAGGETQYF. The CDR3 nucleotides are TGTGCCAGCAGGGCGGAGGCGGGGGGGGAGACCCAGTACTTC.

The chain couples TRBV15 to TRBJ1-5; the D is unclear. Looked up from germline, CDR1 is LNHNV and CDR2 is YYDKDF (reference sequence). V was trimmed by 3 bases and J by 4 bases, leaving 7 bases between them. The CDR3 sequence is 13 residues long. For the CDR3, the DNA is TGTGCCACCAGCAGTGACATAAATCAGCCCCAGCATTTT. Translation: CATSSDINQPQHF.

This clone was seen a few times. V is TRBV7-9 and J is TRBJ1-4; D is unresolved. Germline-derived CDR1 and CDR2 are SEHNR and FQNEAQ (reference sequence). The CDR3 runs to 16 residues. V dropped 5 bases and J dropped 8 bases, with 21 bases sitting between them. CDR3 nucleotides: TGTGCCAGCAGCCGAGCCCCGGGAGGAGGAAGCGAAAAACTGTTTTTT. As protein: CASSRAPGGGSEKLFF.

V and J are TRBV27 and TRBJ2-2; 9 nucleotides match TRBD2. J lost 7 bases, V lost 3 bases, and 9 bases had no gene match. Looked up from germline, CDR1 is MNHEY and CDR2 is SMNVEV (reference sequence). The CDR3 loop spans 16 amino acids. CDR3 nucleotides: TGTGCCAGCAGTTTCAGGGTTGCGGGAGGGGGCGGGGAGCTGTTTTTT. This codes for CASSFRVAGGGGELFF.

The chain couples TRBV7-6 to TRBJ1-6; perhaps TRBD1 as D (6 bases). Looked up from germline, CDR1 is SGHVS and CDR2 is FNYEAQ. CDR3 length equals 14 residues. V lost 5 bases and J lost 6, with 11 bases in between. CDR3 coding DNA: TGTGCCAGCAGCCCGGACAGCCTTAATTCACCCCTCCACTTT. It yields the protein CASSPDSLNSPLHF.

The chain links TRBV3-1 (or the pseudogene TRBV3-2) to TRBJ1-2; 7 bases agree with TRBD1. The CDR3 is 14 amino acids. Germline loops: CDR1 LGHDT, CDR2 YNNKEL (reference sequence). The V gene end was trimmed by 4 bases and the J gene end by 4 bases; junction bases not matched to a gene: 6. CDR3 loop: CASSPVDRAYGYTF. CDR3 bases: TGTGCCAGCAGCCCGGTTGACAGGGCCTATGGCTACACCTTC.

The chain is built from TRBV9 and TRBJ1-3; D gene ambiguous. The CDR3 spans 15 residues. Trimming took 4 bases from V and 0 from J, leaving 11 bases between them. Germline V CDR1 and CDR2: SGDLS, YYNGEE. Here the CDR3 DNA reads TGTGCCAGCAGCCCCGGGTCCGACTCTGGAAACACCATATATTTT. Translated, it gives CASSPGSDSGNTIYF. Filled out from reference TRBV9 and TRBJ1-3, the complete variable domain reads DSGVTQTPKHLITATGQRVTLRCSPRSGDLSVYWYQQSLDQGLQFLIQYYNGEERAKGNILERFSAQQFPDLHSELNLSSLELGDSALYFCASSPGSDSGNTIYFGEGSWLTVV.

In its sample, this clone was seen a few times. V and J are TRBV4-1 and TRBJ2-3; 8 bases are a match to TRBD1. V was clipped by 3 bases and J by 2 bases; unmatched bases: 7. Per the germline V gene, CDR1 is MGHRA and CDR2 is YSYEKL. This CDR3 is 16 amino acids long. Written as DNA, the CDR3 is TGCGCCAGCAGCCAGGCAACGGGACAGGACACAGATACGCAGTATTTT. As protein: CASSQATGQDTDTQYF.

The chain couples TRBV19 to TRBJ2-1; perhaps TRBD1 as D (5 bases). Trimming pared 3 bases from V and 3 bases from J, leaving 12 bases between. The CDR3 loop spans 15 amino acids. Germline V gene lookup returns CDR1 LNHDA and CDR2 SQIVND (reference sequence). The CDR3 DNA is TGTGCCAGTAGTATGGGGCTAGTTGGCTACAATGAGCAGTTCTTC. Translating it yields CASSMGLVGYNEQFF.

The CDR3 protein is CASSPTGQGILTDTQYF. CDR3 DNA: TGTGCCAGCAGTCCCACGGGACAGGGTATTTTGACAGATACGCAGTATTTT. V gene TRBV6-2 or TRBV6-3 combines with J gene TRBJ2-3; 9 bases match TRBD1. V lost 5 bases, J lost 3 bases, and 12 bases stayed unmatched. The CDR3 sequence is 17 residues long. Per germline, CDR1 MNHEY and CDR2 SVGEGT.

The rearrangement joins TRBV28 to TRBJ2-7; D unresolved. The CDR3 loop spans 11 amino acids. CDR1 is MDHEN and CDR2 is SYDVKM in the germline V gene. The V gene lost 4 bases and the J gene lost 3 bases, with 4 bases spanning the gap. The CDR3 spells CASSSSYEQYF. The CDR3 region has the DNA TGTGCCAGCAGTTCTAGCTACGAGCAGTACTTC.

This clone was observed a few times. The CDR3 DNA follows: TGTGCCAGCAGTTATGACCGGAGGAGTGGCTACACCTTC. Translated: CASSYDRRSGYTF. The rearrangement joins TRBV6-1 to TRBJ1-2; D unresolved. V shed 5 bases and J shed 7 bases, with 14 bases lying between them. The CDR3 consists of 13 residues. Looked up from germline, CDR1 is MNHNS and CDR2 is SASEGT.

V and J are TRBV19 and TRBJ2-3; D is unclear. Germline V CDR1 and CDR2: LNHDA, SQIVND (reference sequence). V dropped 5 bases and J dropped 0 bases, with 9 bases sitting between them. The length of the CDR3 is 14 residues. The CDR3 coding sequence is TGTGCCAGTAGTCCACAGCTTAGCACAGATACGCAGTATTTT. This encodes CASSPQLSTDTQYF. The full variable domain, in which reference TRBV19 and TRBJ2-3 provide the parts outside the CDR3, is DGGITQSPKYLFRKEGQNVTLSCEQNLNHDAMYWYRQDPGQGLRLIYYSQIVNDFQKGDIAEGYSVSREKKESFPLTVTSAQKNPTAFYLCASSPQLSTDTQYFGPGTRLTVL.

The chain carries TRBV3-1 (or the pseudogene TRBV3-2) and TRBJ1-2; D call uncertain. The germline CDR1 and CDR2 sequences are LGHDT and YNNKEL (reference sequence). The CDR3 length is 13 residues. V was shortened by 6 bases and J by 4 bases, with 12 bases between the two germline ends. CDR3 bases: TGTGCCAGCAGTCCGAGACGGGGCTATGGCTACACCTTC. This codes for CASSPRRGYGYTF.

This clone appeared a single time. V is TRBV11-2 and J is TRBJ2-1, with D maybe TRBD1 (5 bases). V lost 5 bases and J 3 bases, leaving 20 bases between the germline ends. Germline V gene data show CDR1 as SGHAT and CDR2 as FQNNGV. This CDR3 region has 17 residues. The CDR3 protein is CASSPFIRVTFYNEQFF. The CDR3 DNA sequence: TGTGCCAGCAGCCCATTTATCAGGGTGACCTTCTACAATGAGCAGTTCTTC.

V is TRBV9 and J is TRBJ2-5; 8 bases fit TRBD2. The germline gives CDR1 SGDLS, CDR2 YYNGEE. Germline trimming cut 4 bases from V and 5 bases from J; bases unmatched to any gene: 10. CDR3 length: 15 amino acids. The CDR3 protein is CASSHTSGSGETQYF. DNA of the CDR3: TGTGCCAGCAGCCATACGAGCGGGAGTGGTGAGACCCAGTACTTC. The complete variable domain, with remaining parts taken from reference TRBV9 and TRBJ2-5, reads DSGVTQTPKHLITATGQRVTLRCSPRSGDLSVYWYQQSLDQGLQFLIQYYNGEERAKGNILERFSAQQFPDLHSELNLSSLELGDSALYFCASSHTSGSGETQYFGPGTRLLVL.

Comments on this clone: A much larger clone differs from this one at a single base, so this may be a read error. The rearrangement uses TRBV6-5 and TRBJ1-3; D is unclear. The germline V gene encodes CDR1 MNHEY and CDR2 SVGAGI. The CDR3 sequence is 13 residues long. Trimming took 5 bases from V and 0 from J, leaving 5 bases between them. The CDR3 coding sequence is TGTGCCAGCAGTACAGTCTCTGGAAACACCATATATTTT. Its translation: CASSTVSGNTIYF.